These 31 T cell receptor beta chains were sequenced from one sample in a study of T cell changes during pregnancy in multiple sclerosis. This table comes from immunoSEQ multiplex PCR, and its TCRdb copy is limited to in-frame clones, with some not included. The sample has approximately 46,000 clones; around 89% are singletons. The starting material was CD8+ T cells from peripheral blood mononuclear cells, obtained in the second trimester of pregnancy. The receptor set was obtained from a female donor with multiple sclerosis, enrolled in a pregnancy study.

This clone was found a few times. CDR3 nucleotide sequence: TGTGCCAGTAGTGCTACCGGGACAGGGGGTTCACCCCTCCACTTT. Its protein product is CASSATGTGGSPLHF. V and J are TRBV19 and TRBJ1-6; TRBD1 aligns across 11 bases. The CDR3 consists of 15 residues. V shed 5 bases, J shed 9 bases, and the junction held 6 bases outside the gene matches. Germline values: CDR1 LNHDA, CDR2 SQIVND (reference sequence).

The table lists this clone with a count of one. This same CDR3 is encoded by further DNA sequences in the sample. This chain connects TRBV19 to TRBJ2-1; TRBD2 agrees at 9 bases. Germline V gene lookup returns CDR1 LNHDA and CDR2 SQIVND (reference sequence). Trimming removed 2 bases from V and 0 bases from J; junction bases left unmatched: 2. This CDR3 is built from 16 residues. The CDR3 DNA sequence: TGTGCCAGTAGTATACAAGCGGGGGGCTCCTACAATGAGCAGTTCTTC. Its translation is CASSIQAGGSYNEQFF.

The V call is TRBV2, the J call TRBJ1-1, with a weak D call TRBD1 (6 bases). Germline CDR1 reads SNHLY; CDR2 reads FYNNEI. The CDR3 covers 11 residues. Trimming took 7 bases from V and 7 from J, leaving 10 bases between them. CDR3 sequence: CASMGGLEAFF. As DNA, the CDR3 is TGTGCCAGCATGGGGGGGCTTGAAGCTTTCTTT.

The CDR3 DNA reads TGTGCCAGCAGTTTGTTATCCCTATACGAACAAGCTTTCTTT. This sequence encodes CASSLLSLYEQAFF. This chain connects TRBV28 to TRBJ1-1; unclear D gene. CDR1 and CDR2 (germline): MDHEN, SYDVKM. With 3 bases removed from V and 9 bases from J, the gap between germline ends came to 17 bases. There are 14 residues in the CDR3.

CDR3 amino acids: CASHPVAGALYEQYF. CDR3 coding DNA: TGTGCCAGCCACCCGGTAGCGGGAGCCTTATACGAGCAGTACTTC. This chain links TRBV19 with TRBJ2-7, with TRBD2 identical over 9 bases. CDR3 length equals 15 residues. CDR1 and CDR2 from the germline V gene are LNHDA and SQIVND (reference sequence). The V segment lost 9 bases and the J segment 4 bases; nucleotides outside the gene matches: 13.

This clone was seen more than once but under ten times. The chain links TRBV7-6 to TRBJ1-1; the match to TRBD1 covers 7 bases. The V gene end was trimmed by 1 base and the J gene end by 7 bases; junction bases not matched to a gene: 0. This CDR3 region has 12 residues. Germline V gene data show CDR1 as SGHVS and CDR2 as FNYEAQ. The CDR3 is CASSLGDSEAFF. DNA for the CDR3: TGTGCCAGCAGCTTAGGGGACAGTGAAGCTTTCTTT.

By share of the sample, this clone is medium-sized (0.01 to 0.1%). The gene calls are TRBV27 and TRBJ1-6; 10 bases align to TRBD1. V lost 3 bases to trimming and J lost 7 bases; unmatched junction nucleotides: 0. The CDR3 has 14 residues. Germline values: CDR1 MNHEY, CDR2 SMNVEV (reference sequence). The CDR3 loop reads CASSLGQGNSPLHF. CDR3 in DNA: TGTGCCAGCAGTTTGGGACAGGGGAATTCACCCCTCCACTTT.

The V gene is TRBV20-1, the J gene TRBJ2-1; D gene ambiguous. Germline CDR1 is DFQATT and CDR2 is SNEGSKA (reference sequence). The CDR3 contains 11 residues. The ends were cut back, 5 bases at V and 8 bases at J, with 10 bases in the middle. The CDR3 is CSADSLDEQFF. DNA for the CDR3: TGCAGTGCTGACTCCCTGGATGAGCAGTTCTTC.

The rearrangement joins TRBV9 to TRBJ2-7; 9 bases are a match to TRBD2. Germline trimming cut 4 bases from V and 1 base from J; bases unmatched to any gene: 18. In germline, CDR1 is SGDLS, CDR2 YYNGEE. The CDR3 consists of 19 residues. CDR3 residues: CASSPRGGPSGVDSYEQYF. The CDR3, as DNA: TGTGCCAGCAGCCCAAGAGGGGGGCCTAGCGGGGTAGATTCCTACGAGCAGTACTTC.

The chain joins TRBV27 to TRBJ2-7; 7 bases agree with TRBD1. The V gene's germline CDR1 is MNHEY and CDR2 SMNVEV (reference sequence). The CDR3 sequence is 15 residues long. Unmatched junction bases numbered 10, after V lost 4 bases and J lost 4 bases. The CDR3 region is CASSWGQSDFYEQYF. In DNA, the CDR3 is TGTGCCAGCAGTTGGGGACAGAGCGATTTTTACGAGCAGTACTTC.

The CDR3 DNA is TGTGCCAGCAGCTCTCGGGGGGGTGCCTACAATGAGCAGTTCTTC. It encodes CASSSRGGAYNEQFF. The rearrangement links TRBV7-6 to TRBJ2-1; TRBD2 aligns across 8 bases. Germline loops: CDR1 SGHVS, CDR2 FNYEAQ. The J segment lost 2 bases and the V segment lost 4 bases, leaving 4 bases of the junction unmatched. The CDR3 runs to 15 residues.

The V call is TRBV5-1, the J call TRBJ1-1, with D unresolved. CDR3 size: 13 residues. Germline lookup yields CDR1 SGHRS and CDR2 YFSETQ. Trimming took 3 bases from V and 5 from J, leaving 11 bases between them. CDR3 residues: CASSSTGGTEAFF. The CDR3 region has the DNA TGCGCCAGCAGCTCGACGGGAGGGACTGAAGCTTTCTTT.

CDR3 protein: CASSLEAGLNYGYTF. The CDR3 DNA follows: TGTGCCAGCAGCTTAGAGGCAGGCCTGAACTATGGCTACACCTTC. V gene TRBV11-2 combines with J gene TRBJ1-2; D unclear. The CDR3 spans 15 residues. Trimming took 0 bases from V and 2 from J, leaving 10 bases between them. Germline V lookup: CDR1 SGHAT, CDR2 FQNNGV.

This chain connects TRBV7-6 to TRBJ2-3, with 9 bases aligning to TRBD2. Looked up from germline, CDR1 is SGHVS and CDR2 is FNYEAQ. The CDR3 covers 16 residues. V dropped 4 bases and J dropped 0; count of bases not matched to a gene: 5. In DNA, the CDR3 is TGTGCCAGCAGCTCCCCTAGCGGGATTAGCACAGATACGCAGTATTTT. As protein: CASSSPSGISTDTQYF.

The chain couples TRBV7-6 to TRBJ2-5; perhaps TRBD1 as D (6 bases). The germline V gene has CDR1 SGHVS and CDR2 FNYEAQ. V was pared by 5 bases and J by 1 base, with 14 bases between. The CDR3 runs to 15 residues. The DNA of the CDR3 is TGTGCCAGCAGCCCCTATGACAGGCTCCAAGAGACCCAGTACTTC. This sequence encodes CASSPYDRLQETQYF.

J is TRBJ1-4 and V is TRBV6-4; D might be TRBD1 (6 bases). Germline V gene sequence: CDR1 MRHNA, CDR2 SNTAGT. The CDR3 is 14 amino acids. V lost 6 bases and J lost 5, with 13 bases in between. The CDR3 coding sequence is TGTGCCAGCAGGATGGTCAGGGGAAATGAAAAACTGTTTTTT. This codes for CASRMVRGNEKLFF.

The chain combines TRBV6-5 with TRBJ2-7; 7 bases map to TRBD1. The length of the CDR3 is 14 residues. The V segment lost 4 bases and the J segment 3 bases; nucleotides outside the gene matches: 6. Germline V gene data show CDR1 as MNHEY and CDR2 as SVGAGI. In DNA form, the CDR3 reads TGTGCCAGCAGTTTCTCCGGGACAGACTACGAGCAGTACTTC. Residues: CASSFSGTDYEQYF.

As to this clone: A junction boundary mismatches the germline segment, possibly from a read error. J is TRBJ2-3 and V is TRBV14, with TRBD1 as a possible D gene (6 bases). CDR1 is SGHDN and CDR2 is FVKESK in the germline V gene. The CDR3 contains 13 residues. CDR3 bases: TGCGCCGGCGGACAAGGGGGAGCAGATACGCAGTATTTT. This sequence encodes CAGGQGGADTQYF.

The chain joins TRBV27 to TRBJ2-3; D remains ambiguous. The CDR3 spans 16 residues. Deletions cut 3 bases from V and 2 bases from J, with 15 bases between. The germline V gene has CDR1 MNHEY and CDR2 SMNVEV (reference sequence). CDR3 residues: CASSFVSGLLTDTQYF. CDR3 DNA: TGTGCCAGCAGTTTTGTATCCGGGTTACTCACAGATACGCAGTATTTT.

In its sample, this clone was seen once. This sequence joins TRBV2 and TRBJ2-5; TRBD2 matches at 7 bases. Trimming removed 1 base from V and 2 bases from J; junction bases left unmatched: 13. This CDR3 region has 18 residues. Germline V gene lookup returns CDR1 SNHLY and CDR2 FYNNEI. The CDR3 spells CASSEDVAGEVRQETQYF. CDR3 nucleotides: TGTGCCAGCAGTGAAGACGTGGCGGGGGAGGTCCGGCAAGAGACCCAGTACTTC. Filled out from reference TRBV2 and TRBJ2-5, the complete variable domain reads EPEVTQTPSHQVTQMGQEVILRCVPISNHLYFYWYRQILGQKVEFLVSFYNNEISEKSEIFDDQFSVERPDGSNFTLKIRSTKLEDSAMYFCASSEDVAGEVRQETQYFGPGTRLLVL.

The genes are TRBV16 and TRBJ1-2, with 7 bases lining up with TRBD1. The length of the CDR3 is 16 residues. Germline V gene lookup returns CDR1 KGHSY and CDR2 FQNENV. J lost 7 bases, V lost 4 bases, and 15 bases had no gene match. For the CDR3, the DNA is TGTGCCAGCAGCCCGATACCGGGACAGACCCCCTCTGGCTACACCTTC. Translated: CASSPIPGQTPSGYTF.

This clone occurred once. The chain carries TRBV19 and TRBJ2-2, with TRBD2 identical over 7 bases. V was pared by 6 bases and J by 3 bases, with 13 bases of the junction left unmatched. Germline V lookup: CDR1 LNHDA, CDR2 SQIVND (reference sequence). The CDR3 extends over 17 amino acids. CDR3 sequence: CASSLTWGGMDTGELFF. In nucleotides, the CDR3 is TGTGCCAGTAGCCTAACATGGGGGGGTATGGACACCGGGGAGCTGTTTTTT.

The chain has TRBV20-1 and TRBJ2-7, with TRBD1 matching over 7 bases. The CDR3 spans 10 residues. V dropped 5 bases and J dropped 6; count of bases not matched to a gene: 1. Germline loops: CDR1 DFQATT, CDR2 SNEGSKA (reference sequence). This CDR3 is CSASGGEQYF. CDR3 DNA sequence: TGCAGTGCTTCAGGGGGCGAGCAGTACTTC.

J is TRBJ2-2 and V is TRBV4-2; D is unresolved. V shed 5 bases and J shed 7 bases, with 11 bases lying between them. This CDR3 contains 13 residues. CDR1 and CDR2 from the germline V gene are LGHNA and YNFKEQ. The CDR3 is CASSSTRGGELFF. The DNA of the CDR3 is TGTGCCAGCAGCTCCACCAGAGGCGGGGAGCTGTTTTTT.

This sequence joins TRBV30 and TRBJ1-5; TRBD1 matches at 7 bases. J lost 5 bases, V lost 2 bases, and 15 bases had no gene match. CDR1 is GTSNPN, CDR2 SVGIG, per germline (reference sequence). The CDR3 has 17 residues. In DNA, the CDR3 is TGTGCCTGGAGTACCGGAACAGGGGCCCGCGGCTATCAGCCCCAGCATTTT. Its protein product is CAWSTGTGARGYQPQHF.

The V gene is TRBV7-6, the J gene TRBJ2-1; 9 bases line up with TRBD1. Germline CDR1 reads SGHVS; CDR2 reads FNYEAQ. With V trimmed by 4 bases and J by 3 bases, 19 bases remained unmatched. CDR3 length equals 20 residues. CDR3 loop: CASSYTGGLRTYHLYNEQFF. In DNA, the CDR3 is TGTGCCAGCAGCTATACAGGGGGCCTTCGAACCTATCACCTCTACAATGAGCAGTTCTTC. The entire variable domain, with the rest obtained from reference TRBV7-6 and TRBJ2-1, is as follows: GAGVSQSPRYKVTKRGQDVALRCDPISGHVSLYWYRQALGQGPEFLTYFNYEAQQDKSGLPNDRFSAERPEGSISTLTIQRTEQRDSAMYRCASSYTGGLRTYHLYNEQFFGPGTRLTVL.

The chain has TRBV6-5 and TRBJ2-7, with 10 nucleotides matching TRBD1. This CDR3 is built from 16 residues. CDR1 is MNHEY and CDR2 is SVGAGI in the germline V gene. V shed 3 bases, J shed 2 bases, and the junction held 7 bases outside the gene matches. As DNA, the CDR3 is TGTGCCAGCAGTTATCATCCGGACAGGGGGGCCTACGAGCAGTACTTC. It translates to CASSYHPDRGAYEQYF.

The rearrangement links TRBV7-6 to TRBJ2-2, with 16 bases aligning to TRBD2. The CDR3 has 18 amino acids. Germline lookup yields CDR1 SGHVS and CDR2 FNYEAQ. Trimming at V came to 3 bases and at J to 4 bases, leaving 5 bases not matched to a gene. DNA for the CDR3: TGTGCCAGCAGCTTGGGACTAGCGGGAGGGCCGGGCACCGGGGAGCTGTTTTTT. It codes for CASSLGLAGGPGTGELFF.

The CDR3 DNA is TGTGCCAGCAGCGAACGAGCGGGGGGAACGTACAATGAGCAGTTCTTC. It codes for CASSERAGGTYNEQFF. V and J are TRBV9 and TRBJ2-1, with 9 bases matching TRBD2. Germline V gene data show CDR1 as SGDLS and CDR2 as YYNGEE. CDR3 size: 16 residues. V trimming: 3 bases; J trimming: 4 bases; junction bases outside the gene matches: 8.

V is TRBV6-5 and J is TRBJ2-5; tentatively, D is TRBD1 (5 bases). CDR3 length: 16 residues. Trimming shortened V by 2 bases and J by 2 bases, and 15 bases separated the two germline ends. CDR1 is MNHEY and CDR2 is SVGAGI in the germline V gene. In DNA, the CDR3 is TGTGCCAGCAGTTACACGGGCGACAGACGGCAAGAGACCCAGTACTTC. Its protein product is CASSYTGDRRQETQYF.

The chain has TRBV27 and TRBJ2-6; D is unresolved. This CDR3 is 18 amino acids long. V lost 4 bases, J lost 0 bases, and 16 bases lay in between. The germline gives CDR1 MNHEY, CDR2 SMNVEV (reference sequence). This chain's CDR3 is CASSSNAEPVSGANVLTF. CDR3 in DNA: TGTGCCAGCAGTTCCAACGCGGAACCCGTCTCTGGGGCCAACGTCCTGACTTTC. Based on the CDR3 plus reference TRBV27 and TRBJ2-6, the full variable domain is EAQVTQNPRYLITVTGKKLTVTCSQNMNHEYMSWYRQDPGLGLRQIYYSMNVEVTDKGDVPEGYKVSRKEKRNFPLILESPSPNQTSLYFCASSSNAEPVSGANVLTFGAGSRLTVL.